These 5 T cell receptor beta chains were sequenced from one sample in a study of T cell repertoires in cytomegalovirus infection. Their target antigens are unknown. Each CDR3 protein is one row after TCRdb ran MiXCR on the reads. The top ten hold approximately 14% of the sample, which has some 800,000 distinct CDR3 sequences, roughly 29% seen once. Sequenced here: cultured CD8+ T cells from PBMCs, sampled from culture after CMV antigen stimulation. Every receptor here comes from a human donor in good health (CMV status not recorded). Some clones in this sample may be carry-over from other donors' samples.

The chain employs TRBV4-1 and TRBJ1-2; D is uncertain. V shed 2 bases and J shed 0 bases, with 10 bases lying between them. Germline V gene sequence: CDR1 MGHRA, CDR2 YSYEKL. The CDR3 has 15 residues. Here the CDR3 reads CASSQTRTSNYGYTF. CDR3 sequence (DNA): TGCGCCAGCAGCCAAACCCGGACTTCTAACTATGGCTACACCTTC.

The rearrangement links TRBV11-1 to TRBJ1-1, with D possibly TRBD1 on 5 matching bases. CDR3 length: 14 residues. Trimming took off 7 bases at V and 0 bases at J, with 12 bases between the two ends. CDR1 is SGHAT and CDR2 is FQDESV in the germline V gene (reference sequence). The chain's CDR3 is CASKARGMNTEAFF. CDR3 bases: TGTGCCAGCAAGGCAAGGGGCATGAACACTGAAGCTTTCTTT.

This rearrangement joins TRBV7-2 to TRBJ1-1, with 10 positions matching TRBD1. With V trimmed by 8 bases and J by 4 bases, 4 bases remained unmatched. CDR1 and CDR2 (germline): SGHTA, FQGNSA. This CDR3 comprises 13 residues. The chain's CDR3 is CASLTGGGTEAFF. CDR3 nucleotides: TGTGCCAGCCTGACAGGGGGCGGCACTGAAGCTTTCTTT.

V gene TRBV18 combines with J gene TRBJ2-3; D may be TRBD1 (6 bases). The germline V gene encodes CDR1 KGHSH and CDR2 LQKENI. There are 14 residues in the CDR3. Trimming removed 3 bases at V and 3 bases at J, with 10 bases between. The CDR3 sequence is CASSPGHLTDTQYF. CDR3 DNA sequence: TGTGCCAGCTCACCGGGACACTTGACAGATACGCAGTATTTT.

This clonotype occurred a few times. The rearrangement links TRBV28 to TRBJ1-1; tentative D call: TRBD1 (5 bases). Trimming removed 2 bases from V and 1 base from J, with 14 bases in between. In germline, CDR1 is MDHEN, CDR2 SYDVKM. There are 16 residues in the CDR3. In nucleotides, the CDR3 is TGTGCCAGCAGTTTAGGGGCAGTTATTACGAACACTGAAGCTTTCTTT. It yields the protein CASSLGAVITNTEAFF.